This section outlines one T cell receptor beta chain sequence together with its context. This clonotype was observed many times. Its antigen is unknown. The sample holds no much larger clone one base away, and base qualities are not on file. V is cut by 1 base and J by 2 bases, and the space between the germline ends is 9 bases. The germline V gene specifies MNHNS as CDR1 and SASEGT as CDR2. The CDR3 contains 14 residues, cysteine and phenylalanine counted. Of all the DNA, just the CDR3 is kept, 42 bases in frame from base 1. The data derive from a study of T cells in Graves' hyperthyroidism and ophthalmopathy (dated by TCRdb to between 2019 and 2020). Regarding the research as a whole: Peripheral blood samples were taken at initial diagnosis, before any treatment was given. A discovery cohort of about 95 patients, approximately 45 with Graves' ophthalmopathy and 57 with stable Graves' hyperthyroidism, was used to find distinguishing TCR V-J signatures. Prospective prediction of ophthalmopathy was tested in an independent validation cohort consisting of 18 hyperthyroidism patients and more than 15 patients who later progressed to ophthalmopathy. For training and testing, the approximately 92 patients in the discovery cohort were randomly divided in a 7:3 ratio. The study also compared thyroid tissue and blood T-cell repertoires from about six Graves' hyperthyroidism patients. After sampling, hyperthyroidism patients received methimazole starting at 30 mg daily, and ophthalmopathy patients received high-dose intravenous methylprednisolone. TCR Vbeta CDR3 sequencing of roughly 140 peripheral blood samples (roughly 41 ophthalmopathy, about 75 hyperthyroidism and approximately 17 progressor patients) is reported in the paper.

Findings and caveats that apply to the study as a whole: No statistical method was used to set the sample size in advance, and investigators knew the group allocation. In validation, progression to ophthalmopathy was predicted by the model with nearly 71% sensitivity and 72.22% specificity, a median of 6.5 months before onset. Blood samples also contained most of the expanded thyroid clonotypes (frequency above 0.001), which suggests that blood repertoires may reflect thyroid immune responses. Ophthalmopathy was separated from stable hyperthyroidism by a 13 V-J signature model, with about 88% sensitivity and approximately 84% specificity obtained in cross-validation and 80%/75% obtained in testing.

TCR beta CDR3 regions were amplified from RNA transcripts. The TCR CDR3 was subjected to a first round of RT-PCR using the HTBI primer set and the Qiagen OneStep RT-PCR kit. Libraries were constructed in a second round of multiplex PCR, after which size selection and purification were carried out. Libraries were sequenced paired-end with 100 bp reads on an Illumina HiSeq2000. Under the source paper's analysis protocol: SOAPnuke was used to process the raw data, with reads discarded if the reads contained adapters or uncalled bases, had a mean Phred below 15, or lacked an exact constant-primer or identifier match. High-quality paired reads were merged with COPE v1.2.5, and unique nucleotide sequences were defined as clonotypes. MiTCR v1.1 was used to align clonotypes to the IMGT TRBV, TRBD and TRBJ reference segments. The analysis was restricted to V-J combinations with a frequency above 0.0001, which together covered 98% to 99.2% of the repertoires. A TCS score was defined as the ratio between F50 (clonal expansion) and ExV (chaos), using BLOSUM62-based TCRdist between CDR3 peptides within each V-J. Welch's t-statistics and random forest reduced 500 to 650 V-J features to some 14, which were used in a naive Bayes classifier (R e1071). Using fastp at Q25 and MiXCR, TCRdb reprocessed the public reads and kept productive beta chains. All rows with the same CDR3 protein become a single entry with the most common DNA and genes. TCRdb's processing, not the authors' own work, is the source of the V and J calls. For this sample the table gives about 560,000 distinct CDR3 sequences, of which 14% were detected only once. In total, the top ten clones hold approximately 15% of the sample.

Stable Graves' hyperthyroidism was defined as no progression to ophthalmopathy during 18 months of follow-up. Hyperthyroidism patients were newly diagnosed, had a disease duration of under 2 months, and were aged 18 to 65 years. Any patient with an uncontrolled infection, another autoimmune disease, pregnancy or lactation was excluded. Diagnoses were established on the basis of clinical symptoms, serum thyroxine and TRAb, thyroid ultrasound, and orbital computed tomography. PBMCs were separated from over 9 ml of fresh peripheral blood using Ficoll-Paque density gradient centrifugation. Total RNA was extracted with Trizol reagent, and quality was checked on an Agilent 2100 Bioanalyzer.

The sequence links TRBV6-1 to TRBJ2-7; the D segment cannot be called with confidence. The specimen was blood. The clonotype comes from a woman in her thirties or forties with Graves' hyperthyroidism. The base sequence is TGTGCCAGCAGTGAAGTGGGTATAACCTACGAGCAGTACTTC. The resulting protein is CASSEVGITYEQYF.